The 4 T cell receptor beta chains listed next were all sequenced from one sample in a study of T cells after yellow fever vaccination. A single record per CDR3 protein comes from TCRdb applying MiXCR to the 5' RACE reads. The profile shows 620,000 or so distinct CDR3 sequences, roughly an eighth of them singletons. The input for sequencing was PBMCs, taken on the day of the yellow fever booster vaccination. These TCRs come from a man aged 25-40 years who received the YFV17D yellow fever vaccine.

The V gene is TRBV10-3, the J gene TRBJ2-3; D might be TRBD1 (5 bases). The CDR3 runs 14 residues. The V end was cut by 10 bases, the J end by 0 bases, with 14 bases between. Germline CDR1 reads ENHRY; CDR2 reads SYGVKD. This CDR3 is CATLTEKSTDTQYF. CDR3 DNA: TGTGCCACCCTGACAGAGAAAAGCACAGATACGCAGTATTTT.

This sequence joins TRBV9 and TRBJ2-5; D is unclear. Germline V gives CDR1 SGDLS, CDR2 YYNGEE. The V and J ends lost 1 base and 5 bases respectively, with 18 bases between them. The CDR3 is 16 residues long. CDR3 coding DNA: TGTGCCAGCAGCGTATGGGGAAGATTAGAGGTGGAGACCCAGTACTTC. Amino acids: CASSVWGRLEVETQYF.

This clonotype was recorded a few times. The DNA for the CDR3 is TGTGCCAGCAGCACGCTAGCGGGAGGATTCTACAATGAGCAGTTCTTC. Its protein is CASSTLAGGFYNEQFF. This chain joins TRBV5-4 and TRBJ2-1; TRBD2 matches at 11 bases. From germline, CDR1 is SGHNT and CDR2 YYREEE (reference sequence). There are 16 residues in the CDR3. After removal of 4 bases from V and 3 bases from J, the junction contained 6 bases not matched to a gene.

On this clonotype: A read error may account for a junction end that differs from germline. The rearrangement joins TRBV7-3 to TRBJ2-7; tentatively, D is TRBD1 (6 bases). From germline, CDR1 is SGHTA and CDR2 FQGTGA. The CDR3 runs 16 residues. CDR3 DNA sequence: TGTGCCAGCAGCTCCAGGACAGAGCAGCATTCTTACGAGCAGTGCTTC. As protein: CASSSRTEQHSYEQCF.